This T cell receptor (beta chain) appears in the sequencing data of a study of blood T cells in healthy people across ages. Per individual sample, total RNA of at least 5 micrograms was extracted. Trimming pared 3 bases from V and 10 bases from J, leaving 22 bases between. Per germline, CDR1 MDHEN and CDR2 SYDVKM. This CDR3 spans 17 amino acids. General study findings and limits: Long-lived donors had more naive CD4+ cells and higher diversity than aged donors.

Then a second PCR, running roughly 7 to 11 cycles, was carried out with a sample-barcoded 5' primer and a J-beta primer mix. Each cDNA molecule was tagged by a template-switch adaptor with 12 random nucleotides. From the 5' RACE reads, TCRdb called clonotypes with MiXCR, one entry per CDR3 protein. Of around 1.5 million distinct CDR3 sequences listed, around 59% are singletons. In the case of this clonotype: Antigen specificity is unknown.

V gene TRBV28 combines with J gene TRBJ1-6, with D perhaps TRBD1 (6 bases). The sequence came from a man between 18 and 35 years old in good health. The sequenced sample was blood. Written as DNA, the CDR3 is TGTGCCAGCAGTTTGGTCAATCGGCCAAGGGGGGACTCACCCCTCCACTTT. It codes for CASSLVNRPRGDSPLHF.